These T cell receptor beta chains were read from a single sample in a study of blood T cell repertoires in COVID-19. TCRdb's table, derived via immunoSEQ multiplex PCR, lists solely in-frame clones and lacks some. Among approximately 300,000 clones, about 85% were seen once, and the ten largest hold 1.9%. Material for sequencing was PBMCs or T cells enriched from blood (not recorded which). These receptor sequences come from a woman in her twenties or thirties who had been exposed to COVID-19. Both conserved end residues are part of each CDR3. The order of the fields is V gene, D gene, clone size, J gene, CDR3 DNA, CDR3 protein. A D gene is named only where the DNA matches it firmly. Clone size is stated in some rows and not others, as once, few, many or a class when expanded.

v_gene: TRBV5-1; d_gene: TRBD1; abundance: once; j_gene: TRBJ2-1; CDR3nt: TGCGCCAGCAGCTTGGGACAGGGGAATTCCTACAATGAGCAGTTCTTC; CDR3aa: CASSLGQGNSYNEQFF
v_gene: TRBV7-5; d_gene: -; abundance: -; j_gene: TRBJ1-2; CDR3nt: TGTGTCAGAAGCTTTGAATTAAAGGGGCACCATTCCTCCTATGGCTACACCTTC; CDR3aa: CVRSFELKGHHSSYGYTF
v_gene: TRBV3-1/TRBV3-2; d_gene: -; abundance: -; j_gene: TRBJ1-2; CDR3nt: TGTGCCAGCAGCCAAGAACCGACAAGAAACTATGGCTACACCTTC; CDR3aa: CASSQEPTRNYGYTF
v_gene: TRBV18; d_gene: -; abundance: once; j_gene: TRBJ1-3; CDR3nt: TGTGCCAGCTCACCAGCTTCAGGGTATACTGGAAACACCATATATTTT; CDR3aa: CASSPASGYTGNTIYF
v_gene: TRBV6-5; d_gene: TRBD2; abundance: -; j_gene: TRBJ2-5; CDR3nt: TGTGCCACAAGGAGTGGCGGGAGGGCCGGGGAGACCCAGTACTTC; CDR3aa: CATRSGGRAGETQYF
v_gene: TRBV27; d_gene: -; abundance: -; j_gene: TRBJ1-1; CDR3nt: TGTGCCAGCAGTTTAGCTCTCGGGGACACCCTTAACACTGAAGCTTTCTTT; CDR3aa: CASSLALGDTLNTEAFF
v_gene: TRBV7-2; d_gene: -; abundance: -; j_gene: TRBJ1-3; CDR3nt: TGTGCCAGCAGCCCACTCCTGACATTCTCTGGAAACACCATATATTTT; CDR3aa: CASSPLLTFSGNTIYF
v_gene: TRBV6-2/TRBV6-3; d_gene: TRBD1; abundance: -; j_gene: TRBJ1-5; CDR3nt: TGTGCCAGCAGTTACTCGACAGGGTCGCGTCAGCCCCAGCATTTT; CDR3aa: CASSYSTGSRQPQHF
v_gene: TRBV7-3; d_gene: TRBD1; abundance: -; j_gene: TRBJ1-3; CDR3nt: TGTGCCAGCAGCTCTGGACAGGGTTCTGGAAACACCATATATTTT; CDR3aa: CASSSGQGSGNTIYF
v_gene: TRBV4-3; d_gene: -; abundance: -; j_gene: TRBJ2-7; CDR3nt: TGCGCCAGCAGCCTTGATTTGGCGGGGGCCTCCGGGTCCTACGAGCAGTACTTC; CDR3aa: CASSLDLAGASGSYEQYF
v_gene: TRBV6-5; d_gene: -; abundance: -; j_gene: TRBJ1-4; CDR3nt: TGTGCCAGCAGTTACTCCGCCGCGGCAACTAATGAAAAACTGTTTTTT; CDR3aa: CASSYSAAATNEKLFF
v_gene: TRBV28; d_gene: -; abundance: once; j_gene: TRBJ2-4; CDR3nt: TGTGCCAGCAGTTCGGGGGCTAGCGGAGTAGCCAAAAACATTCAGTACTTC; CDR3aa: CASSSGASGVAKNIQYF
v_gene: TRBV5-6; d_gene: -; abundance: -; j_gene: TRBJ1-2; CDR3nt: TGTGCCAGCAGCTTGGCCTCGACAACGGGAGGCTATGGCTACACCTTC; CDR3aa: CASSLASTTGGYGYTF
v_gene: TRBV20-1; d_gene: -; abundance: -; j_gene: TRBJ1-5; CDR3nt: TGCAGTACTGGTGGCGGTTATAGCAATCAGCCCCAGCATTTT; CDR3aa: CSTGGGYSNQPQHF
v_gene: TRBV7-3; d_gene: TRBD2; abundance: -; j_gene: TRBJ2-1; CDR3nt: TGTGCCAGCAGCTTAATGGCGGGAGCTCTCAATGAGCAGTTCTTC; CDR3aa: CASSLMAGALNEQFF
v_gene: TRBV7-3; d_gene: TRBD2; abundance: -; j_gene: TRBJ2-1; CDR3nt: TGTGCCAGCACCCCAACCCGACTAGCGGCGTACAATGAGCAGTTCTTC; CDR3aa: CASTPTRLAAYNEQFF
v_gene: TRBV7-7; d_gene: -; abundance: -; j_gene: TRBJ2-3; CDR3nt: TGTGCTAGCAGCTCCACCCGGTCGGGGGCGCAGTATTTT; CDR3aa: CASSSTRSGAQYF
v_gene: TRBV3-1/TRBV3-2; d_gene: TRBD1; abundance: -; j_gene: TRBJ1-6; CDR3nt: TGTGCCAGCAGCCAAGATACGACAGGGGTGGCTTCACCCCTCCACTTT; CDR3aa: CASSQDTTGVASPLHF
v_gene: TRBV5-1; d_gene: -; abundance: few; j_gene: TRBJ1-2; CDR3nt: TGCGCCAGCAGCTTGGCCGGGAGGACGGCCTATGGCTACACCTTC; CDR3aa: CASSLAGRTAYGYTF
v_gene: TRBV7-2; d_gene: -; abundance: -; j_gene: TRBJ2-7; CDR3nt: TGTGCCAGCAGGCGTGGGTCCTCAGACTTGGCCTACGAGCAGTACTTC; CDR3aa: CASRRGSSDLAYEQYF
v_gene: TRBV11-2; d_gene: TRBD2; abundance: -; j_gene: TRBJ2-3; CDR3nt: TGTGCCAGCAGCCCGGGACTAGCGGGCACAGATACGCAGTATTTT; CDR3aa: CASSPGLAGTDTQYF
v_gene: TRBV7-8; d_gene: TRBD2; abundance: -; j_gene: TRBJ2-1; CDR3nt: TGTGCCAGCAGCCAAGGCAGTAGCGGGATCAATGAGCAGTTCTTC; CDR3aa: CASSQGSSGINEQFF
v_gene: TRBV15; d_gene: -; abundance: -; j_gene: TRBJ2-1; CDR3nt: TGTGCCACCAGCAGAGATAAAAGACTAGTAGGCAATGAGCAGTTCTTC; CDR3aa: CATSRDKRLVGNEQFF
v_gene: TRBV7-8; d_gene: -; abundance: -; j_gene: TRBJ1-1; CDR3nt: TGTGCCAGCAGCCCCCTGACACCTAACACTGAAGCTTTCTTT; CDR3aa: CASSPLTPNTEAFF
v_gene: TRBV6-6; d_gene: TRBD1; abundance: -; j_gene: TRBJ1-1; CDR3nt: TGTGCCAGCAGCGCGAACGACAGGGCGAACACTGAAGCTTTCTTT; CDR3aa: CASSANDRANTEAFF
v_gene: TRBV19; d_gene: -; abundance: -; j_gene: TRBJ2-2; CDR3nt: TGTGCCAGTAGTATCGCCAGGGGCACCGGGGAGCTGTTTTTT; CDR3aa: CASSIARGTGELFF
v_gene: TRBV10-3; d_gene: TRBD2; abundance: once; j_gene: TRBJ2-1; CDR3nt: TGTGCCATCAGTGCCCCGGGACTAGCGGTACCCCTTGACTCCTACAATGAGCAGTTCTTC; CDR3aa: CAISAPGLAVPLDSYNEQFF
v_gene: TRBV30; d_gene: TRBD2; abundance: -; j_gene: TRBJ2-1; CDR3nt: TGTGCCTGGAGTGACGGGAGGGCCTTCAATGAGCAGTTCTTC; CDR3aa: CAWSDGRAFNEQFF
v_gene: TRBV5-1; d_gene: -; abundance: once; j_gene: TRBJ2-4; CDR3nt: TGCGCCAGCAGCCCCCGCATCTCGTCAGGGATGGGAAACATTCAGTACTTC; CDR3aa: CASSPRISSGMGNIQYF
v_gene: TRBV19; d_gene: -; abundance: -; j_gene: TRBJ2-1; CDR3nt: TGTGCCAGTAGTTCCTCTAGATTTGGTGAGCAGTTCTTC; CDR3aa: CASSSSRFGEQFF
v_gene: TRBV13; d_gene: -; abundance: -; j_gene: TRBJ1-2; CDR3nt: TGTGCCAGCAGCTCACCCGCCCGGAGGGGCTACACCTTC; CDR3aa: CASSSPARRGYTF
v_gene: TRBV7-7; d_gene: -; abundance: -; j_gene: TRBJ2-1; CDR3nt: TGTGCTAGCAGCTTAGCTGGTTTTCAGGGTTGGGATGAGCAGTTCTTC; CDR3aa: CASSLAGFQGWDEQFF
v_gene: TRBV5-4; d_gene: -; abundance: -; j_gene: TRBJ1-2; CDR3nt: TGTGCCAGCAGCTTGCAGGGGCTTAGTGGCTACACCTTC; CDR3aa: CASSLQGLSGYTF
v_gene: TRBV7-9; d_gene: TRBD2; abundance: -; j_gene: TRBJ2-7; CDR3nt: TGTGCCAGCAGCGAAGTCCCGCGAGCGGGGGTTTACGAGCAGTACTTC; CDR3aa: CASSEVPRAGVYEQYF
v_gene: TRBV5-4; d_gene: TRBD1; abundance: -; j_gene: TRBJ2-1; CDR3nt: TGTGCCAGCAGCTACTGGGACAGGGCCTACAATGAGCAGTTCTTC; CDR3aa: CASSYWDRAYNEQFF
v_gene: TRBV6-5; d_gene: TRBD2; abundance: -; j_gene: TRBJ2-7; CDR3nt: TGTGCCAGCAGTTCCTTCCTAGCGGGAAGCTACGAGCAGTACTTC; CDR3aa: CASSSFLAGSYEQYF
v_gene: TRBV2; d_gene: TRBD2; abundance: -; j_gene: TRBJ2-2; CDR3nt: TGTGCCAGCAGTGAATCGCGGGGGGGAACCGGGGAGCTGTTTTTT; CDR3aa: CASSESRGGTGELFF
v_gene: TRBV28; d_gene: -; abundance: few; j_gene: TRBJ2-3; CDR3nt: TGTGCCAGCAGCGCGAACCCTAGCTCTAGCACAGATACGCAGTATTTT; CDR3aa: CASSANPSSSTDTQYF
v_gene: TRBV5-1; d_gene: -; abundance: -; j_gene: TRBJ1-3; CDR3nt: TGCGCCAGCAGCCCCTTGGCAGGTAGAGGAAACACCATATATTTT; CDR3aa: CASSPLAGRGNTIYF
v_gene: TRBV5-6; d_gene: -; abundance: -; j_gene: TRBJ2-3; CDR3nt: TGTGCCAGCAGTTATAGACAGACCGGCACAGATACGCAGTATTTT; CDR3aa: CASSYRQTGTDTQYF
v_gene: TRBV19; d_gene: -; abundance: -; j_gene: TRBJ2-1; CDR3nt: TGTGCCATATCGAGAGGGGGCAATGAGCAGTTCTTC; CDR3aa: CAISRGGNEQFF
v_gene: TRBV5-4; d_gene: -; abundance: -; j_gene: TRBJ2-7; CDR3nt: TGTGCCAGCAGCTTACAGGTGTCCTACGAGCAGTACTTC; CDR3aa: CASSLQVSYEQYF
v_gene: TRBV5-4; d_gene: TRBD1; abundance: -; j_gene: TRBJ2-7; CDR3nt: TGTGCCAGCAGTGGGACAGGGGATAGGTACGAGCAGTACTTC; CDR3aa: CASSGTGDRYEQYF
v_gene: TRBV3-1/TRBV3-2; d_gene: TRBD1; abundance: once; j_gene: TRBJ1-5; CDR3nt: TGTGCCAGCAGCCAAGATTCGGGACAGCTTTTGGGCAATCAGCCCCAGCATTTT; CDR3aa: CASSQDSGQLLGNQPQHF
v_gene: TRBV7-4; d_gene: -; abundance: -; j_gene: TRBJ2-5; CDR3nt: TGTGCCAGCAGCTTAGTAGCCGTTAATAGGGAGACCCAGTACTTC; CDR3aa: CASSLVAVNRETQYF
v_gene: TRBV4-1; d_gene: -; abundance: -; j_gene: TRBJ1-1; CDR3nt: TGCGCCAGCAGCCGAGGAGAAGAAGCTTTCTTT; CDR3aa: CASSRGEEAFF
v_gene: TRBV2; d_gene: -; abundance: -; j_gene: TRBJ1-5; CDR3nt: TGTGCCAGCAGTAAAGGGGCGAGAAATCAGCCCCAGCATTTT; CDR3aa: CASSKGARNQPQHF
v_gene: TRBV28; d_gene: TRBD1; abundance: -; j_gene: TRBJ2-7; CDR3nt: TGTGCCAGCAGCTCTGGACAGGCTCTCTACGAGCAGTACTTC; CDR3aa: CASSSGQALYEQYF
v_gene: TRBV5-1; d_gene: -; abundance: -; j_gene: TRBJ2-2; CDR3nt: TGCGCCAGCAGCTTATCAACCAGCACCGGGGAGCTGTTTTTT; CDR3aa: CASSLSTSTGELFF
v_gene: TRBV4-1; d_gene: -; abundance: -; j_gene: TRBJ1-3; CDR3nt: TGCGCCAGCAGCCAAGTTTGGGGGGGGCGCAAGGTTGGAAACACCATATATTTT; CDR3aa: CASSQVWGGRKVGNTIYF
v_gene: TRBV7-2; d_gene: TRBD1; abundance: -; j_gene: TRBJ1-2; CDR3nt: TGTGCCAGCAGCTCAAGGTCAGGGGGCGAAGGCTACACCTTC; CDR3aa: CASSSRSGGEGYTF
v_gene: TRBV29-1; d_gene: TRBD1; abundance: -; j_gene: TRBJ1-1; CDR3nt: TGCAGCGCGGACAGGGGATCGAACACTGAAGCTTTCTTT; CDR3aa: CSADRGSNTEAFF
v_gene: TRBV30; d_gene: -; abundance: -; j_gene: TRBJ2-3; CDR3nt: TGTGCCTGGGACAAAGACAGGACAGATACGCAGTATTTT; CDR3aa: CAWDKDRTDTQYF
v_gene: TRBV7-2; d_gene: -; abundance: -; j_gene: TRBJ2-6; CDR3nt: TGTGCCAGCTCGGGGTTCTCTGGGGCCAACGTCCTGACTTTC; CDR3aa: CASSGFSGANVLTF